The entry below describes one T cell receptor beta chain. The antigen it binds to is not known. No qualities accompany the bases; no much larger clone lies one base away. These data come from a study of blood T cell repertoires in COVID-19 (dated by TCRdb to 2020 to 2021). About the investigation overall: Samples from collaborators originated in the United States, Italy and Spain and spanned both the acute and convalescent phases of COVID-19. The material from the prospective study consisted of cDNA or gDNA derived from T cells, B-cell-depleted T cells, or PBMCs. The dataset comprised deeply sampled blood TCRbeta repertoires from subjects exposed to, actively infected with, or recovered from COVID-19. The repertoires were released in a freely available public database intended as a resource for research on the immune response to SARS-CoV-2. The samples were drawn from the first 160 participants of the ongoing ImmuneRACE study and from 1,254 subjects provided by 6 global collaborators. The sample metadata nearly always contained a de-identified subject ID, COVID-19 status, age in years and sex. Where available, HLA class I and class II types were obtained from metadata supplied by the sample provider rather than from assay-based typing. Broader findings and caveats from the paper: The quantity of clinical and demographic metadata differed by source and by participant and was supplied without curation.

Each collaborating institution followed its own protocols to collect whole blood in K2EDTA tubes. For TCRbeta analysis, collaborator samples were shipped as frozen whole blood, as isolated PBMCs, or as DNA extracted from either sample type. The CDR3, from cysteine to phenylalanine, totals 16 residues. Of all the DNA, just the CDR3 is kept, 48 bases in frame from base 1. Here V drops 6 bases and J drops 0 bases, and the junction holds 7 bases not matched to any gene. Taken from the germline V gene (reference sequence), the CDR1 and CDR2 loops are MNHEY and SMNVEV. TCRbeta CDR3 regions were amplified from genomic DNA by means of the immunoSEQ Assay, a bias-controlled multiplex PCR. Processing in the source paper ran as follows. The number of nucleated cells in each sample was estimated by amplification of reference gene primers within the assay. To quantify the absolute abundance of each unique TCRbeta CDR3 rearrangement, sequence reads were collapsed and filtered. For each sample, productive Simpson clonality was calculated as the square root of Simpson's diversity index over productive rearrangements. What TCRdb holds here is the immuneACCESS table cut down to in-frame rearrangements. Part of the clones is not present; checked against another copy, under half of the missing clones reflect an unresolved V gene, and the others are unexplained. From that table come the V and J calls and clone size; the DNA was used to work out D and trimming. The sample table holds 26,000 or so clones, of which roughly nine tenths were seen once. The ten largest clones take up roughly 16% of the sample.

The V and J genes are TRBV27 and TRBJ1-1; 10 bases in the middle match TRBD1. The sequence was collected from a human donor with active COVID-19. The donor label of this sample is uncertain. The material sequenced was peripheral blood. The sequenced DNA: TGTGCCAGCAGCGAGGGGACAGGGGCGTTGAACACTGAAGCTTTCTTT. The translation is CASSEGTGALNTEAFF.